The TCR beta chain under discussion was sequenced for a study of blood T cell repertoires in COVID-19 (TCRdb year 2020). Background for the entire study: The collaborator samples originated in the United States, Italy and Spain and spanned the acute and convalescent phases of COVID-19. The material from the prospective study consisted of cDNA or gDNA derived from T cells, B-cell-depleted T cells, or PBMCs. The dataset comprised deeply sampled blood TCRbeta repertoires from subjects exposed to, actively infected with, or recovered from COVID-19. A freely available public database, intended as a resource for researchers studying the immune response to SARS-CoV-2, is where the repertoires were released. The samples were drawn from the first 160 participants of the ongoing ImmuneRACE study and from 1,254 subjects provided by 6 global collaborators. A de-identified subject ID, COVID-19 status, age in years and sex were almost always included in the sample metadata. HLA class I and class II types, where available, came from metadata supplied by the sample provider rather than from assay-based typing. Here is what the overall study found, with its caveats: How much clinical and demographic metadata was included differed by source and by participant, and the metadata was provided uncurated.

Inclusive of the bounding cysteine and phenylalanine, the CDR3 is 15 residues long. Only the CDR3 portion is preserved as DNA: 45 bases, with reading frame beginning at the first base. V is reduced by 2 bases and J by 0 bases, leaving a spacing of 9 bases between them. From a lookup of the germline V gene (reference sequence), CDR1 and CDR2 are SGHKS and YYEKEE. TCRbeta CDR3 regions were amplified from genomic DNA using the immunoSEQ Assay, a bias-controlled multiplex PCR. On the study's bioinformatics: The number of nucleated cells in each sample was estimated from the amplification of reference gene primers within the assay. To quantify the absolute abundance of each unique TCRbeta CDR3 rearrangement, sequence reads were collapsed and filtered. Productive Simpson clonality was computed per sample as the square root of Simpson's diversity index over productive rearrangements. TCRdb retrieved this table from immuneACCESS and kept in-frame rearrangements only. Not all clones are present; in checked studies, unresolved V genes account for under half, and no reason is known for the remainder. The DNA was the basis for D and trimming; V, J and clone size are from that table. This sample comprises fewer than 300,000 clones, 75% to 95% of them detected only once. Around 2.6% of the sample belongs to the ten largest clones.

One collaborating source in Seattle enrolled patients during active infection and followed them longitudinally through the course of disease. Each collaborating institution followed its own protocols to collect whole blood in K2EDTA tubes. For TCRbeta analysis, collaborators shipped samples in one of three forms: frozen whole blood, isolated PBMCs, or DNA extracted from either of those sample types. A note on this clone: Its antigen is currently not known. No base-level quality is on record; no much larger clone is a single base apart.

The clonotype was recovered from a person aged 18 to 30 with COVID-19, enrolled during active disease. Sequencing input: peripheral blood. In this chain, TRBV5-5 is recombined with TRBJ1-3; the D gene is not confidently resolved. CDR3 protein: CASSFYGFSGNTIYF. The DNA is as follows: TGTGCCAGCAGCTTCTACGGGTTCTCTGGAAACACCATATATTTT.